This TCR beta chain was recorded in a study of T cell responses to AZD1222 COVID-19 vaccine. Second-dose recipients at about 4 or about 12 weeks were treated as one pooled group. With regard to this clone: What it binds is unknown.

The data were produced by immunoSEQ multiplex PCR, yet TCRdb's version contains in-frame clones alone and is incomplete. The sample consists of roughly 48,000 clones, approximately 91% of them appearing once. Study-wide points: Mostly white British, mostly female donors; authors suggested clonal diversity may be underestimated. Targeting of unmutated variant regions was reportedly seen in nearly half of spike-specific TCRs. CD4 TCRs linked to vaccination spanned spike, dominating at 160-218 and 743-854.

This CDR3 contains 15 residues. Trimming removed 4 bases at V and 3 bases at J, with 16 bases between. Germline CDR1 and CDR2: MGHRA and YSYEKL. The sample was peripheral blood, taken 28 days after the second AZD1222 dose. V is TRBV4-1 and J is TRBJ2-7, with a possible D match to TRBD1 (6 bases). The receptor comes from an adult who received the AZD1222 COVID-19 vaccine. This chain's CDR3 is CASSRGGGLHYEQYF. In DNA form, the CDR3 reads TGCGCCAGCAGCCGTGGGGGCGGACTGCACTACGAGCAGTACTTC.